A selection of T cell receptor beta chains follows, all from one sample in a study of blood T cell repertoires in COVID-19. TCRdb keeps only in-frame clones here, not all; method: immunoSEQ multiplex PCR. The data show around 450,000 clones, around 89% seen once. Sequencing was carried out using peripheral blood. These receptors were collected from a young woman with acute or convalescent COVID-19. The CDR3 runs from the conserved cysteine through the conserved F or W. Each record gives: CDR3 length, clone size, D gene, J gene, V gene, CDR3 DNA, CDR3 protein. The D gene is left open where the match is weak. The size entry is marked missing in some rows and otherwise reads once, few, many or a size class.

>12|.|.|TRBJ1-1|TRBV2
TGTGCCAGCCGTGCCGGGTTCACTGAAGCTTTCTTT
CASRAGFTEAFF
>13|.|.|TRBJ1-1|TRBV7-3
TGTGCCAGCAGCTTCAGTCAGAACACTGAAGCTTTCTTT
CASSFSQNTEAFF
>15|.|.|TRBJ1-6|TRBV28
TGTGCCAGCAGTTTATATCAGAACACCTATTCACCCCTCCACTTT
CASSLYQNTYSPLHF
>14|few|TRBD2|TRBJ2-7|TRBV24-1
TGTGCCATCATAAGGCGGGGGAGCGACTACGAGCAGTACTTC
CAIIRRGSDYEQYF
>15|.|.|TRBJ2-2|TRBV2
TGTGCCAGCAGTGAAGTCACCAGGGATACCGGGGAGCTGTTTTTT
CASSEVTRDTGELFF
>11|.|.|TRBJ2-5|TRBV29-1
TGCAGCGTCGGCGGACAAGAGACCCAGTACTTC
CSVGGQETQYF
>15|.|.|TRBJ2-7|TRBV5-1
TGCGCCAGCAGCTTGGATAGACGGACAGACTACGAGCAGTACTTC
CASSLDRRTDYEQYF
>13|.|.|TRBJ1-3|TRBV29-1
TGCAGCGTCCAGGGAATAACTGGAAACACCATATATTTT
CSVQGITGNTIYF
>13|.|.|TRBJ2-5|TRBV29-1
TGCAGCGTCCTGCGGGACCGGGCAGGGACCCAGTACTTC
CSVLRDRAGTQYF
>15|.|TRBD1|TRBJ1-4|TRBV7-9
TGTGCCAGCAGCTTAGTCGGGACAGCTAATGAAAAACTGTTTTTT
CASSLVGTANEKLFF
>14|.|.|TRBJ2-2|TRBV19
TGTGCCAGTAGTGAACAAGCGAACACCGGGGAGCTGTTTTTT
CASSEQANTGELFF
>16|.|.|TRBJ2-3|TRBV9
TGTGCCAGCAGCGTAGTTATGGGGGCCGGCACAGATACGCAGTATTTT
CASSVVMGAGTDTQYF
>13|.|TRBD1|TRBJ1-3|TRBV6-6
TGTGCCAGCACCGAAGTCAGGGGGACAGACATATATTTT
CASTEVRGTDIYF
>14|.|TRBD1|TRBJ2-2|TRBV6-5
TGTGCCAGCAGCCGAGGGGGCAACACCGGGGAGCTGTTTTTT
CASSRGGNTGELFF
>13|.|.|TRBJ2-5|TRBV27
TGTGCCAGCAGTTTTGACATGGGAGAGACCCAGTACTTC
CASSFDMGETQYF
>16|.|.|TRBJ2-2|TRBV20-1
TGCAGTGCTAGTTCCCTAGACGGGAGCGAGGACCGGGGAGCTGTTTTT
CSASSLDGSEDRGAVF
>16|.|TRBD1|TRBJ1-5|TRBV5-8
TGTGCCAGCAGCGAAAAGACAGGGGGGGGTAATCAGCCCCAGCATTTT
CASSEKTGGGNQPQHF
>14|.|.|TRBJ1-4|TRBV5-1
TGCGCCAGCAGCTTGGCGGCAGGGTCGAAAAAACTGTTTTTT
CASSLAAGSKKLFF